This TCR beta chain stems from a study of cytomegalovirus exposure and HLA in healthy donors. 13 Jbeta primers and 60 Vbeta primers were used for the PCR. Using immunoSEQ multiplex PCR, the repertoire was profiled, and TCRdb retains in-frame clones only, with some absent. Of around 130,000 clones listed, 81% are singletons. Germline V gene lookup returns CDR1 MNHNS and CDR2 SASEGT. CDR3 size: 17 residues. Trimming took 4 bases from V and 1 from J; bases not matched to a gene: 8. The source material was PBMCs. The clonotype comes from a woman in her thirties or forties in good health and CMV-seronegative. The V gene is TRBV6-1, the J gene TRBJ1-3; 9 bases agree with TRBD1. The CDR3, as DNA: TGTGCCAGCAGTGGGGGACAGGGAAGAATATCTGGAAACACCATATATTTT. This gives the protein CASSGGQGRISGNTIYF.